Below, one T cell receptor beta chain is given with its context. The source of the sample is a study of CD8 T cells in ankylosing spondylitis. TCRdb fed the 5' RACE reads into MiXCR, producing one record per CDR3 protein. The profile shows some 200,000 distinct CDR3 sequences, under 30% of them singletons. The origin of this receptor is a male donor with ankylosing spondylitis or in good health (not recorded which). Sequencing was carried out using blood, either unsorted or a sorted T cell fraction (not recorded which).

The CDR3 coding sequence is TGTGCCAGCAGGGAGGACTACTTCACAGATACGCAGTATTTT. This sequence encodes CASREDYFTDTQYF. The genes are TRBV12-3 or TRBV12-4 and TRBJ2-3; tentatively, D is TRBD2 (6 bases). Trimming left V 6 bases short and J 2 bases short, with 12 bases between. The CDR3 spans 14 residues.